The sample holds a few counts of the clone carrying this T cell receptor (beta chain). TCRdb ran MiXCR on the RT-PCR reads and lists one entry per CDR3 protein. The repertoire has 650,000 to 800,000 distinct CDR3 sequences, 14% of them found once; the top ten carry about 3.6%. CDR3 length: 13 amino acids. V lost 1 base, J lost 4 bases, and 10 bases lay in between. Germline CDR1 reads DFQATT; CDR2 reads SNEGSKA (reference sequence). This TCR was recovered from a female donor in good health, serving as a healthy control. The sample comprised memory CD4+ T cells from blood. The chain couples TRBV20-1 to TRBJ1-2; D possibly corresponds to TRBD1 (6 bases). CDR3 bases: TGCAGTGCTAGAGGGCCAGGGGTCTATGGCTACACCTTC. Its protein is CSARGPGVYGYTF.